Each of the 11 T cell receptor beta chains below was sequenced from the same sample in a study of blood T cells in healthy people across ages. Then a second PCR, running roughly 7 to 11 cycles, was carried out with a sample-barcoded 5' primer and a J-beta primer mix. TCRdb itself ran the 5' RACE reads through MiXCR, one entry per CDR3 protein. Of approximately 800,000 distinct CDR3 sequences listed, approximately 67% were seen once; the top ten hold about a quarter. The sample consisted of blood. The receptors come from a man under 40 in good health.

There are a few counts of this clonotype. The chain has TRBV2 and TRBJ2-3, with D maybe TRBD1 (6 bases). Germline V gene sequence: CDR1 SNHLY, CDR2 FYNNEI. V lost 7 bases, J lost 5 bases, and 19 bases lay in between. The CDR3 is made up of 15 amino acids. As DNA, the CDR3 is TGTGCCAGCACCCCTTTTGGTGGGGGCGGAGATACGCAGTATTTT. Translating gives CASTPFGGGGDTQYF.

The chain carries TRBV27 and TRBJ2-4; 7 nucleotides align to TRBD1. Trimming cost V 3 bases and J 0 bases; bases outside gene matches: 17. There are 20 residues in the CDR3. The germline V gene encodes CDR1 MNHEY and CDR2 SMNVEV (reference sequence). The CDR3 loop reads CASSLRPPGQLMIAKNIQYF. CDR3 sequence (DNA): TGTGCCAGCAGTTTGCGGCCTCCGGGACAGTTGATGATAGCCAAAAACATTCAGTACTTC.

The rearrangement links TRBV20-1 to TRBJ2-3, with a weak D call TRBD1 (6 bases). This CDR3 is built from 15 residues. The V and J ends lost 6 bases and 6 bases respectively, with 22 bases between them. Germline V lookup: CDR1 DFQATT, CDR2 SNEGSKA (reference sequence). As DNA, the CDR3 is TGCAGTGCCCCGCTCGAGGGGGTTTCGGGGGATACGCAGTATTTT. Residues: CSAPLEGVSGDTQYF.

The table lists this clonotype with a few counts. The J gene is TRBJ1-6, the V gene TRBV27, with D tentatively TRBD1 (5 bases). V was cut by 7 bases and J by 10 bases, with 14 bases left in between. The CDR3 spans 13 residues. Germline loops: CDR1 MNHEY, CDR2 SMNVEV (reference sequence). The CDR3 reads CASTTAARSPLHF. For the CDR3, the DNA is TGTGCCAGCACGACAGCGGCGCGGTCACCCCTCCACTTT.

The gene calls are TRBV6-2 or TRBV6-3 and TRBJ2-1; D is undetermined. V was shortened by 3 bases and J by 9 bases, with 18 bases between the two germline ends. CDR1 is MNHEY and CDR2 is SVGEGT in the germline V gene. The CDR3 consists of 15 residues. In DNA, the CDR3 is TGTGCCAGCAGTTATTTAGGGCCGATCTTGGGTGAGCAGTTCTTC. Residues: CASSYLGPILGEQFF.

V usage is TRBV5-5 and J usage is TRBJ1-5; D unresolved. Germline V gene lookup returns CDR1 SGHKS and CDR2 YYEKEE (reference sequence). The CDR3 is made up of 16 amino acids. With 0 bases removed from V and 1 base from J, the gap between germline ends came to 11 bases. The CDR3 loop is CASSLDGVFSNQPQHF. The CDR3 DNA reads TGTGCCAGCAGCTTGGATGGCGTTTTCAGCAATCAGCCCCAGCATTTT.

V is TRBV12-3 or TRBV12-4 and J is TRBJ2-1; D is tentatively TRBD1 or TRBD2 (5 bases each). The length of the CDR3 is 13 residues. Trimming shortened V by 6 bases and J by 8 bases, and 14 bases separated the two germline ends. The CDR3 nucleotides are TGTGCCAGCAGCTTCCGGGACCACGATGAGCAGTTCTTC. This encodes CASSFRDHDEQFF.

The chain joins TRBV9 to TRBJ2-1; D is uncertain. This CDR3 has 15 amino acids. V was shortened by 3 bases and J by 7 bases, with 17 bases between the two germline ends. The germline V gene has CDR1 SGDLS and CDR2 YYNGEE. CDR3 DNA sequence: TGTGCCAGCAGCGCCTCTGGCGTGGGCGGTAATGAGCAGTTCTTC. Its protein product is CASSASGVGGNEQFF.

The rearrangement joins TRBV28 to TRBJ1-5, with D unresolved. Between the trimmed V and J ends, which lost 4 bases and 0 bases, there was a span of 10 bases. The length of the CDR3 is 15 residues. Germline CDR1 reads MDHEN; CDR2 reads SYDVKM. As DNA, the CDR3 is TGTGCCAGCAGTTCCCTATCCGGTAGCAATCAGCCCCAGCATTTT. Translation: CASSSLSGSNQPQHF.

This clonotype showed up just a few times. This rearrangement joins TRBV20-1 to TRBJ2-1; 7 nucleotides align to TRBD2. V was clipped by 3 bases and J by 6 bases; unmatched bases: 2. The CDR3 extends over 12 amino acids. Germline CDR1 DFQATT, CDR2 SNEGSKA (reference sequence). CDR3 amino acids: CSASASGNEQFF. Here the CDR3 DNA reads TGCAGTGCTAGTGCTAGCGGCAATGAGCAGTTCTTC.

The V call is TRBV7-6, the J call TRBJ1-6; 10 bases map to TRBD1. The CDR3 has 17 residues. V was clipped by 2 bases and J by 2 bases; unmatched bases: 3. CDR1 is SGHVS and CDR2 is FNYEAQ in the germline V gene. The CDR3 region has the DNA TGTGCCAGCAGCTTAACCGGGACAGGGGCCTATAATTCACCCCTCCACTTT. It is translated as CASSLTGTGAYNSPLHF.